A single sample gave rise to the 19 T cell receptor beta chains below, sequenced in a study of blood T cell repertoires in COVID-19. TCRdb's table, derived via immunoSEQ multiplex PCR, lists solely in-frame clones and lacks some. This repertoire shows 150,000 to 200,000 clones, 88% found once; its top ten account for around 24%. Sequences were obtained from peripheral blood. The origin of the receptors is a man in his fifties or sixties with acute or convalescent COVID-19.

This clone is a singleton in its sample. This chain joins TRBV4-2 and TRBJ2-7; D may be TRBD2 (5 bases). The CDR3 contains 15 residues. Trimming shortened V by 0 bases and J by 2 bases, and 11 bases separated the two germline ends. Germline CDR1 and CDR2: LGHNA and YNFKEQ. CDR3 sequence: CASSQDRTHPYEQYF. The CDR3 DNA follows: TGTGCCAGCAGCCAAGACCGGACTCACCCCTACGAGCAGTACTTC.

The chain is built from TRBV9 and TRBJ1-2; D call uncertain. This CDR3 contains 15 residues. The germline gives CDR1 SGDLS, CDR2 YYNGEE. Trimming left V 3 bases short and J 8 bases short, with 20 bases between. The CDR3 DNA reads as TGTGCCAGCAGCGCCGGTCGCCGGCAGCACGGGGGCTACACCTTC. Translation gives CASSAGRRQHGGYTF.

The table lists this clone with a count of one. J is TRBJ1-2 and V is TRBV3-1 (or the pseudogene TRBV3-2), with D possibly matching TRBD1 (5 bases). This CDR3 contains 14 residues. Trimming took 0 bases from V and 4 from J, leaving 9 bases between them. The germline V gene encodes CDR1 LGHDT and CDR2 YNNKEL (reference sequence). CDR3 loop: CASSQDRGGYGYTF. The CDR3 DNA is TGTGCCAGCAGCCAAGATAGGGGCGGCTATGGCTACACCTTC.

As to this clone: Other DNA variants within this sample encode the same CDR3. This CDR3 is CSVDRGSTEAFF. The CDR3 DNA follows: TGCAGCGTGGACAGGGGGTCTACTGAAGCTTTCTTT. The chain carries TRBV29-1 and TRBJ1-1, with 10 bases aligning to TRBD1. V lost 6 bases and J lost 5; bases outside the gene matches: 3. The germline CDR1 and CDR2 sequences are SQVTM and ANQGSEA. The CDR3 loop spans 12 amino acids.

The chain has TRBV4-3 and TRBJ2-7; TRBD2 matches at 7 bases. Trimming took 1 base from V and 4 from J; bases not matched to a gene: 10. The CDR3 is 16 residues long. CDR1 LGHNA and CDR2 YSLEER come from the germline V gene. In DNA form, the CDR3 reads TGCGCCAGCAGCCAAGCTAGCGGAAAGGGCTGGTACGAGCAGTACTTC. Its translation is CASSQASGKGWYEQYF.

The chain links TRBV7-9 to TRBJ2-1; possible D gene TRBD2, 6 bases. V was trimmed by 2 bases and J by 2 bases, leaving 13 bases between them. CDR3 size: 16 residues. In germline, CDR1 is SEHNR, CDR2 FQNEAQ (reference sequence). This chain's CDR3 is CASSLLGGAAYNEQFF. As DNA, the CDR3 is TGTGCCAGCAGCTTATTGGGCGGGGCAGCCTACAATGAGCAGTTCTTC.

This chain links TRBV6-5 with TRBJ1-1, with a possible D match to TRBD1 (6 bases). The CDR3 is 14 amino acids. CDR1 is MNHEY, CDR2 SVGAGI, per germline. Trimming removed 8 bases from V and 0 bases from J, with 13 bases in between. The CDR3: CASQGTRMNTEAFF. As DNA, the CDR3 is TGTGCCAGCCAGGGGACCCGGATGAACACTGAAGCTTTCTTT.

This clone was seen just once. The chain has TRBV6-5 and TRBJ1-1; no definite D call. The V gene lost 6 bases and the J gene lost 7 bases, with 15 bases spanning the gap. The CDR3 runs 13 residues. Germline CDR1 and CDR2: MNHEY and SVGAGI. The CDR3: CASRHEPRGEAFF. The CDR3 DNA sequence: TGTGCCAGCAGGCACGAACCGCGGGGTGAAGCTTTCTTT.

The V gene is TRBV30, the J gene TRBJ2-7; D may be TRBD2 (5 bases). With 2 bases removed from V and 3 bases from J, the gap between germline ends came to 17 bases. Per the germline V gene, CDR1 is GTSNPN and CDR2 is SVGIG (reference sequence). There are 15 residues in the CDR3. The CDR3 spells CAWSPGSRGSYEQYF. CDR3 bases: TGTGCCTGGAGTCCGGGGTCCAGAGGTAGCTACGAGCAGTACTTC.

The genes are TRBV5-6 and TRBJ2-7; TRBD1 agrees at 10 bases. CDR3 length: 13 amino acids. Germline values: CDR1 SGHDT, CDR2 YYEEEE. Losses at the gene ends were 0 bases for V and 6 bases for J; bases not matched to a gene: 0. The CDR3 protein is CASSLGTGGEQYV. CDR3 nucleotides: TGTGCCAGCAGCTTGGGGACAGGGGGCGAGCAGTACGTC.

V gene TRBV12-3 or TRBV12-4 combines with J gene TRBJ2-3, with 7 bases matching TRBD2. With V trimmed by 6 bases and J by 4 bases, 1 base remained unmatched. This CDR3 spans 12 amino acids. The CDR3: CASSRGADTQYF. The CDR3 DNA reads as TGTGCCAGCAGCCGGGGGGCAGATACGCAGTATTTT.

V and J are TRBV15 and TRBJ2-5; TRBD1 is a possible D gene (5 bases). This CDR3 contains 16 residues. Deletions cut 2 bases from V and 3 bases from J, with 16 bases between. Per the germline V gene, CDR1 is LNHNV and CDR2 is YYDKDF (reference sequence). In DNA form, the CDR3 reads TGTGCCACCAGCAGACAGGGCTATCGTCTCAAAGAGACCCAGTACTTC. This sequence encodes CATSRQGYRLKETQYF. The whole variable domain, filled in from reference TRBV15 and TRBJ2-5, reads DAMVIQNPRYQVTQFGKPVTLSCSQTLNHNVMYWYQQKSSQAPKLLFHYYDKDFNNEADTPDNFQSRRPNTSFCFLDIRSPGLGDTAMYLCATSRQGYRLKETQYFGPGTRLLVL.

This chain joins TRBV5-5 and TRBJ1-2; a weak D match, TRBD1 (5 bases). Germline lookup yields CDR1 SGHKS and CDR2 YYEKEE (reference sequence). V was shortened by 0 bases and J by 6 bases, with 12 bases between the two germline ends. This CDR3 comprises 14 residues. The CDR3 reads CASSLEGARNGYTF. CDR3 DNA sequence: TGTGCCAGCAGCTTGGAAGGGGCTCGCAATGGCTACACCTTC.

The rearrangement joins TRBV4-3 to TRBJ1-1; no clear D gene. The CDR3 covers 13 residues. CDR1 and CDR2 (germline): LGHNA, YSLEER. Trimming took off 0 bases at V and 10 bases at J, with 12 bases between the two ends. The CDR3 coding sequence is TGCGCCAGCAGCCAAGATCGAGGGATGGTAGCTTTCTTT. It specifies CASSQDRGMVAFF.

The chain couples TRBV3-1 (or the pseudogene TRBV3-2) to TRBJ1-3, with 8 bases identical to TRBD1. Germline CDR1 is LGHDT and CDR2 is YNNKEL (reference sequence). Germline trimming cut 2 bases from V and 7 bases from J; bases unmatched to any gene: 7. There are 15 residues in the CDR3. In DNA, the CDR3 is TGTGCCAGCAGCCAAACAGGGGGGACAAAGAACACCATATATTTT. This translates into CASSQTGGTKNTIYF.

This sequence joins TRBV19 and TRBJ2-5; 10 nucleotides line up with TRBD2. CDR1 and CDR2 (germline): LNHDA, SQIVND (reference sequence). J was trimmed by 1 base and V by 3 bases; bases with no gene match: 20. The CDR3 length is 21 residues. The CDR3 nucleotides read TGTGCCAGTAGTATTACCGCGACTAGCGGGTTTTTAGGGGGTGGCCAAGAGACCCAGTACTTC. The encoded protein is CASSITATSGFLGGGQETQYF.

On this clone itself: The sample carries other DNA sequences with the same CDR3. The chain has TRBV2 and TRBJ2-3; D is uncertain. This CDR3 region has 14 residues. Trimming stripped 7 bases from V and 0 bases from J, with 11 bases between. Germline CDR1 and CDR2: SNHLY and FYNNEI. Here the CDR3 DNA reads TGTGCCAGCAAAAGCGAAACTAGCACAGATACGCAGTATTTT. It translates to CASKSETSTDTQYF.

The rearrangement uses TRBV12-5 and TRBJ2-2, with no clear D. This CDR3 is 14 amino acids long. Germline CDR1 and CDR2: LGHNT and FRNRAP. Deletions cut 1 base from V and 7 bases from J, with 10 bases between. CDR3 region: CASGLAVKNGELFF. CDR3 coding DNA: TGTGCTAGTGGTTTGGCGGTTAAGAACGGGGAGCTGTTTTTT.

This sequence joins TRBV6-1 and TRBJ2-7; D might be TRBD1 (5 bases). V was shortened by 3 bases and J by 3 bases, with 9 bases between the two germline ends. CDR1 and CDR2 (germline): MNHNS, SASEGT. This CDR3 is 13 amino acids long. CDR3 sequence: CASSETDNYEQYV. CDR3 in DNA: TGTGCCAGCAGTGAGACAGACAACTACGAGCAGTACGTC.